This TCR beta chain was sequenced for a study of tumor-infiltrating lymphocytes in primary liver carcinoma. This CDR3 is 16 amino acids long. Germline V lookup: CDR1 SQVTM, CDR2 ANQGSEA. A constant-region primer primed TCR beta cDNA synthesis from roughly 500 ng of total RNA. Employing slightly modified ARM-PCR, three nested multiplex PCR rounds were run, and these gave rise to the TCR beta libraries. For roughly 10 cycles apiece, the opening two PCR rounds ran with TRBV1-TRBV30 forward primers and a C-beta reverse primer. Via MiXCR, TCRdb re-called the multiplex PCR reads, giving one row per CDR3 protein. The table shows about 200,000 distinct CDR3 sequences, with 65% occurring only once. Comments on this clonotype: This may be a read error, as it is one base from a much larger clone.

Germline DNA was also extracted, with blood RNA taken from unsorted whole blood. What was sequenced was peripheral blood. The origin of this receptor is a woman aged 60-75 years with primary liver carcinoma and hepatitis B virus infection. The chain combines TRBV29-1 with TRBJ2-1; 11 bases match TRBD2. The CDR3: CSVAGTSGISYDEQFF. The CDR3 nucleotides read TGCAGCGTTGCAGGGACTAGCGGTATCTCCTACGATGAGCAGTTCTTC.